This T cell receptor beta chain derives from a study of cytomegalovirus exposure and HLA in healthy donors. For the study at large: A prior analysis found 117 million unique TCR beta sequences from around 200 million T cells. Points from the study as a whole: A link between a missense DCLRE1C variant and TCR beta V- and J-gene trimming emerged from a later analysis.

Regarding this clone: Its cognate antigen is unknown.

Primers included in the PCR were 60 Vbeta and 13 Jbeta primers. Produced via immunoSEQ multiplex PCR; TCRdb's table is partial and in-frame only. Of 130,000 to 150,000 clones in the sample, 70% to 85% were seen once. Deletions cut 5 bases from V and 7 bases from J, with 8 bases between. The CDR3 loop spans 11 amino acids. Germline assignment: CDR1 MNHEY and CDR2 SMNVEV (reference sequence). This chain links TRBV27 with TRBJ1-2, with D possibly being TRBD1 (6 bases). Sample: PBMCs. This TCR was recovered from a man aged 40-50 years in good health and CMV-seropositive. CDR3 bases: TGTGCCAGCAGTGCAGGGGCTGGCTACACCTTC. Translating gives CASSAGAGYTF.